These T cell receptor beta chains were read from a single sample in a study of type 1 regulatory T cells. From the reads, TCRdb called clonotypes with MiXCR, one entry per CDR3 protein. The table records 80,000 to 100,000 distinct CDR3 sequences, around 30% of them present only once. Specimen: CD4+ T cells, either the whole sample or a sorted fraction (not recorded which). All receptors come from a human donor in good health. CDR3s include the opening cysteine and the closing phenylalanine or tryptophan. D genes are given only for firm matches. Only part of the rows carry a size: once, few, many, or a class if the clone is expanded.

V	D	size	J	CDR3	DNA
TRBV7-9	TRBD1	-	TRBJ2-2	CASIPHPGTANTGELFF	TGTGCCAGCATCCCACATCCGGGGACAGCGAACACCGGGGAGCTGTTTTTT
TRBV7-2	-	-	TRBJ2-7	CASSLGPDGAYEQYF	TGTGCCAGCAGCTTAGGGCCGGATGGCGCCTACGAGCAGTACTTC
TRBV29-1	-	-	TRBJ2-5	CSVAGVDETQYF	TGCAGCGTTGCAGGGGTCGATGAGACCCAGTACTTC
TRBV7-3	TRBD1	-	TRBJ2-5	CASSMTGQMYQETQYF	TGTGCCAGCAGCATGACGGGACAGATGTACCAAGAGACCCAGTACTTC
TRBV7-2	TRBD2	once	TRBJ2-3	CASSFIAGGGDTQYF	TGTGCCAGCAGCTTCATAGCGGGAGGCGGGGATACGCAGTATTTT
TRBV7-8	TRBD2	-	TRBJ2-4	CASTGLAGGPLNIQYF	TGTGCCAGCACCGGACTAGCGGGAGGGCCCCTAAACATTCAGTACTTC
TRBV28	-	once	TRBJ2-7	CASSPHFGANQYEQYF	TGTGCCAGCAGCCCCCATTTTGGGGCTAACCAATACGAGCAGTACTTC
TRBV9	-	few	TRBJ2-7	CASSVTPNWGEQYF	TGTGCCAGCAGCGTAACTCCTAATTGGGGCGAGCAGTACTTC
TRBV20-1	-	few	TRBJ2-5	CSAGTPRGQGVTQYF	TGCAGTGCTGGGACCCCGAGGGGACAAGGGGTGACCCAGTACTTC
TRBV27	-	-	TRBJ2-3	CASSSQRIADTLYF	TGTGCCAGCAGTTCCCAGCGGATCGCAGATACGCTGTATTTT
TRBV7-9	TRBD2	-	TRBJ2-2	CASSPIKRLAGEHTGELFF	TGTGCCAGCAGCCCCATCAAAAGACTAGCGGGAGAACACACCGGGGAGCTGTTTTTT
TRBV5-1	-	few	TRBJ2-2	CASSPEGGELFF	TGCGCCAGCAGCCCGGAGGGCGGGGAGCTGTTTTTT
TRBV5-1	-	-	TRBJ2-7	CASSLNWKNTPTEQYF	TGCGCCAGCAGCTTGAATTGGAAGAATACACCCACGGAGCAGTACTTC
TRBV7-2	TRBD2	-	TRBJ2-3	CASSLELASSTDTQYF	TGTGCCAGCAGCTTAGAACTAGCGTCTAGCACAGATACGCAGTATTTT